A single sample gave rise to the 14 T cell receptor beta chains below, sequenced in a study of shared clonotypes between healthy human individuals. Profiling relied on immunoSEQ multiplex PCR, and the TCRdb table lists in-frame clones only, not all of them. The data show some 470,000 clones, with about 82% seen just once and about an eighth held by the top ten. The specimen sequenced was PBMCs. Source of these receptors: a woman aged 35 to 49 in good health. Some clones in this sample may be carry-over from other donors' samples.

This clone was seen once. The chain uses TRBV5-4 and TRBJ2-5; 12 bases agree with TRBD2. This CDR3 comprises 15 residues. The V and J ends lost 2 bases and 2 bases, in that order; junction bases with no gene match: 1. In germline, CDR1 is SGHNT, CDR2 YYREEE (reference sequence). CDR3 region: CASSLTSGGQETQYF. The CDR3 DNA sequence: TGTGCCAGCAGCTTAACTAGCGGGGGGCAAGAGACCCAGTACTTC.

V is TRBV18 and J is TRBJ1-2; D gene ambiguous. CDR1 and CDR2 (germline): KGHSH, LQKENI. Trimming took 6 bases from V and 6 from J, leaving 17 bases between them. The CDR3 length is 14 residues. Here the CDR3 reads CASSGRQSTHGYTF. CDR3 bases: TGTGCCAGCTCGGGGAGGCAGTCGACCCATGGCTACACCTTC.

J is TRBJ2-7 and V is TRBV2, with a weak D call TRBD2 (5 bases). CDR3 length: 12 residues. Trimming cost V 4 bases and J 7 bases, with 11 bases left between them. The germline V gene encodes CDR1 SNHLY and CDR2 FYNNEI. The CDR3 DNA follows: TGTGCCAGCAGTGTTCTAGCTTGGGAGCAGTACTTC. Encoded protein: CASSVLAWEQYF.

J is TRBJ2-5 and V is TRBV4-2, with TRBD2 identical over 8 bases. The CDR3 loop spans 17 amino acids. The J segment lost 2 bases and the V segment lost 1 base, leaving 9 bases of the junction unmatched. The V gene's germline CDR1 is LGHNA and CDR2 YNFKEQ. This CDR3 is CASSQGTSPLGQETQYF. The CDR3, as DNA: TGTGCCAGCAGCCAAGGGACTAGCCCACTGGGGCAAGAGACCCAGTACTTC.

This rearrangement joins TRBV10-1 to TRBJ2-5, with D perhaps matching TRBD1 or TRBD2 (5 bases each). In germline, CDR1 is WNHNN, CDR2 SYGVQD (reference sequence). The CDR3 runs to 13 residues. V gave up 5 bases and J gave up 11 bases, with 18 bases separating them. As DNA, the CDR3 is TGCGCCAGCAGTCCCCGGGCCATGGGGGAGCAGTACTTC. It is translated as CASSPRAMGEQYF.

This chain joins TRBV25-1 and TRBJ2-3; unclear D gene. Germline V lookup: CDR1 MGHDK, CDR2 SYGVNS. V was shortened by 9 bases and J by 2 bases, with 12 bases between the two germline ends. This CDR3 has 13 amino acids. The CDR3 protein is CASATPNTDTQYF. The CDR3 nucleotides are TGTGCCAGTGCTACCCCGAACACAGATACGCAGTATTTT.

This clone was counted between two and nine times. This chain links TRBV9 with TRBJ1-4, with D possibly being TRBD1 (5 bases). The CDR3 extends over 14 amino acids. Germline loops: CDR1 SGDLS, CDR2 YYNGEE. The V end was cut by 1 base, the J end by 7 bases, with 11 bases between. CDR3: CASSVQGGGEKLFF. CDR3 in DNA: TGTGCCAGCAGCGTACAGGGCGGGGGTGAAAAACTGTTTTTT. Using reference TRBV9 and TRBJ1-4 for the parts outside the CDR3, the full variable domain is DSGVTQTPKHLITATGQRVTLRCSPRSGDLSVYWYQQSLDQGLQFLIQYYNGEERAKGNILERFSAQQFPDLHSELNLSSLELGDSALYFCASSVQGGGEKLFFGSGTQLSVL.

This chain uses TRBV19 with TRBJ2-2, with D perhaps assigned TRBD1 or TRBD2 (5 bases each). Per germline, CDR1 LNHDA and CDR2 SQIVND (reference sequence). The CDR3 has 12 residues. V lost 3 bases to trimming and J lost 6 bases, with 5 bases between them. CDR3 DNA: TGTGCCAGTAGTATGGGGGCCGGGGAGCTGTTTTTT. It is translated as CASSMGAGELFF.

Comments on this clone: Other nucleotide sequences in the sample specify the same CDR3. The V call is TRBV29-1, the J call TRBJ1-2, with TRBD1 identical over 9 bases. Per germline, CDR1 SQVTM and CDR2 ANQGSEA. Trimming cost V 6 bases and J 0 bases; bases outside gene matches: 2. The CDR3 contains 13 residues. For the CDR3, the DNA is TGCAGCGTCGACAGGGGGTCTAACTATGGCTACACCTTC. It codes for CSVDRGSNYGYTF.

The V and J genes are TRBV18 and TRBJ1-5, with D maybe TRBD1 (5 bases). The CDR3 length is 13 residues. Trimming stripped 3 bases from V and 5 bases from J, with 8 bases between. Germline loops: CDR1 KGHSH, CDR2 LQKENI. CDR3 protein: CASSPGEDQPQHF. The CDR3 nucleotides read TGTGCCAGCTCACCGGGGGAAGATCAGCCCCAGCATTTT.

The chain is built from TRBV15 and TRBJ2-7; the match to TRBD1 covers 8 bases. Trimming cost V 4 bases and J 2 bases; bases outside gene matches: 1. Looked up from germline, CDR1 is LNHNV and CDR2 is YYDKDF (reference sequence). This CDR3 is 13 amino acids long. CDR3 in amino acids: CATSTGGTYEQYF. CDR3 in DNA: TGTGCCACCAGCACAGGGGGCACCTACGAGCAGTACTTC. The full variable domain, in which reference TRBV15 and TRBJ2-7 provide the parts outside the CDR3, is DAMVIQNPRYQVTQFGKPVTLSCSQTLNHNVMYWYQQKSSQAPKLLFHYYDKDFNNEADTPDNFQSRRPNTSFCFLDIRSPGLGDTAMYLCATSTGGTYEQYFGPGTRLTVT.

The chain carries TRBV28 and TRBJ2-1; D ambiguous. The CDR3 is 15 residues long. The V end was cut by 2 bases, the J end by 1 base, with 9 bases between. Per germline, CDR1 MDHEN and CDR2 SYDVKM. The CDR3 sequence: CASSLGGRSYNEQFF. CDR3 DNA: TGTGCCAGCAGTTTAGGTGGACGTTCCTACAATGAGCAGTTCTTC.

This chain uses TRBV28 with TRBJ2-5; no clear D. The end of the DNA is better explained by TRBJ2-7, so the J call may be wrong. Germline CDR1 MDHEN, CDR2 SYDVKM. This CDR3 is built from 11 residues. The CDR3 loop reads CASSSRYEQYF. In DNA form, the CDR3 reads TGTGCCAGCAGTTCTAGGTACGAGCAGTACTTC.

The chain combines TRBV27 with TRBJ2-7; 11 nucleotides agree with TRBD2. CDR3 length: 17 amino acids. Germline CDR1 MNHEY, CDR2 SMNVEV (reference sequence). The V gene end was trimmed by 4 bases and the J gene end by 0 bases; junction bases not matched to a gene: 8. The CDR3 DNA is TGTGCCAGCAGTTCCCTCATAGCGGGAGGGTCCTCCTACGAGCAGTACTTC. It specifies CASSSLIAGGSSYEQYF.